Following are 27 T cell receptor beta chains from one sample sequenced in a study of control samples from healthy donors and cancer patients. Generated by immunoSEQ multiplex PCR, the TCRdb table keeps only in-frame clones and is missing some. The table records some 18,000 clones, about 85% of them present only once. The sequenced sample consisted of PBMCs. These receptor sequences come from a woman in her seventies with lung cancer.

The chain carries TRBV27 and TRBJ2-1, with a possible D match to TRBD2 (5 bases). Germline V lookup: CDR1 MNHEY, CDR2 SMNVEV (reference sequence). The CDR3 covers 17 residues. The V and J ends lost 4 bases and 3 bases respectively, with 19 bases between them. The CDR3: CASSSLTGLGFYNEQFF. The CDR3 DNA sequence: TGTGCCAGCAGTTCCCTCACCGGACTGGGATTCTACAATGAGCAGTTCTTC.

The rearrangement joins TRBV28 to TRBJ1-3; weak D call: TRBD1 (6 bases). V gave up 2 bases and J gave up 3 bases, with 11 bases separating them. CDR3 length equals 15 residues. CDR1 and CDR2 from the germline V gene are MDHEN and SYDVKM. The CDR3 loop reads CASSLGGAVGNTIYF. CDR3 sequence (DNA): TGTGCCAGCAGTTTAGGGGGGGCGGTTGGAAACACCATATATTTT. The entire variable domain, with the rest obtained from reference TRBV28 and TRBJ1-3, is as follows: DVKVTQSSRYLVKRTGEKVFLECVQDMDHENMFWYRQDPGLGLRLIYFSYDVKMKEKGDIPEGYSVSREKKERFSLILESASTNQTSMYLCASSLGGAVGNTIYFGEGSWLTVV.

The chain uses TRBV28 and TRBJ2-7, with 8 bases matching TRBD1. With V trimmed by 4 bases and J by 0 bases, 5 bases remained unmatched. The CDR3 consists of 15 residues. Germline lookup yields CDR1 MDHEN and CDR2 SYDVKM. CDR3 amino acids: CASSWGQEYSYEQYF. The CDR3 DNA reads TGTGCCAGCAGTTGGGGACAGGAGTACTCCTACGAGCAGTACTTC.

V usage is TRBV7-2 and J usage is TRBJ2-7; D assignment may be TRBD1 or TRBD2 (5 bases each). Germline lookup yields CDR1 SGHTA and CDR2 FQGNSA. The CDR3 is 15 amino acids. Trimming left V 0 bases short and J 4 bases short, with 13 bases between. The CDR3 spells CASSLAGEPQYEQYF. DNA of the CDR3: TGTGCCAGCAGCTTAGCGGGGGAGCCCCAGTACGAGCAGTACTTC. Complete variable domain (other parts from reference TRBV7-2 and TRBJ2-7): GAGVSQSPSNKVTEKGKDVELRCDPISGHTALYWYRQSLGQGLEFLIYFQGNSAPDKSGLPSDRFSAERTGGSVSTLTIQRTQQEDSAVYLCASSLAGEPQYEQYFGPGTRLTVT.

The chain joins TRBV6-2 or TRBV6-3 to TRBJ2-7; TRBD2 agrees at 7 bases. Germline V gene data show CDR1 as MNHEY and CDR2 as SVGEGT. V was pared by 2 bases and J by 5 bases, with 6 bases of the junction left unmatched. This CDR3 is built from 14 residues. The CDR3 here is CASSYEGGSHEQYF. The DNA of the CDR3 is TGTGCCAGCAGTTACGAGGGCGGGAGCCACGAGCAGTACTTC.

The chain carries TRBV28 and TRBJ1-1, with D unclear. The CDR3 contains 14 residues. Trimming left V 5 bases short and J 8 bases short, with 18 bases between. Germline V gives CDR1 MDHEN, CDR2 SYDVKM. The DNA of the CDR3 is TGTGCCAGCAGTCCCTTAGCTTCCCACTTGGAAGCTTTCTTT. Its protein is CASSPLASHLEAFF.

The chain has TRBV28 and TRBJ2-7; TRBD1 matches at 8 bases. This CDR3 comprises 13 residues. Per germline, CDR1 MDHEN and CDR2 SYDVKM. After removal of 7 bases from V and 3 bases from J, the junction contained 5 bases not matched to a gene. The chain's CDR3 is CASTPGGFYEQYF. As DNA, the CDR3 is TGTGCCAGCACACCAGGGGGCTTCTACGAGCAGTACTTC.

The V call is TRBV6-5, the J call TRBJ2-1; 12 bases align to TRBD2. Looked up from germline, CDR1 is MNHEY and CDR2 is SVGAGI. V gave up 5 bases and J gave up 8 bases; unmatched junction bases: 4. This CDR3 has 14 residues. The CDR3 DNA is TGTGCCAGCAGTCTAGCGGGAGGGGTCCATGAGCAGTTCTTC. Translating it yields CASSLAGGVHEQFF.

J is TRBJ2-2 and V is TRBV28; 11 bases match TRBD1. Germline-derived CDR1 and CDR2 are MDHEN and SYDVKM. The CDR3 contains 16 residues. V trimming: 5 bases; J trimming: 7 bases; junction bases outside the gene matches: 9. CDR3 amino acids: CASSLRTGGAGGELFF. DNA for the CDR3: TGTGCCAGCAGTCTCCGGACAGGGGGCGCAGGCGGGGAGCTGTTTTTT. Looking up the rest from reference TRBV28 and TRBJ2-2 gives the full variable domain: DVKVTQSSRYLVKRTGEKVFLECVQDMDHENMFWYRQDPGLGLRLIYFSYDVKMKEKGDIPEGYSVSREKKERFSLILESASTNQTSMYLCASSLRTGGAGGELFFGEGSRLTVL.

The J gene is TRBJ2-3, the V gene TRBV3-1 (or the pseudogene TRBV3-2), with D maybe TRBD1 (6 bases). The CDR3 loop spans 14 amino acids. Trimming left V 4 bases short and J 5 bases short, with 13 bases between. In germline, CDR1 is LGHDT, CDR2 YNNKEL (reference sequence). The CDR3 DNA reads as TGTGCCAGCAGCCCAAAGGGGGTAGGAGATACGCAGTATTTT. This encodes CASSPKGVGDTQYF.

The rearrangement uses TRBV5-1 and TRBJ2-1, with D possibly TRBD2 on 6 matching bases. V shed 0 bases and J shed 6 bases, with 7 bases lying between them. The CDR3 is made up of 13 amino acids. Germline loops: CDR1 SGHRS, CDR2 YFSETQ. DNA for the CDR3: TGCGCCAGCAGCTTGGGCGGGGCCAATGAGCAGTTCTTC. Protein sequence: CASSLGGANEQFF.

The chain uses TRBV5-1 and TRBJ1-1; 9 bases are a match to TRBD1. V shed 0 bases, J shed 0 bases, and the junction held 9 bases outside the gene matches. The CDR3 is 18 residues long. CDR1 is SGHRS and CDR2 is YFSETQ in the germline V gene. CDR3 in amino acids: CASSLGGTGRRMNTEAFF. As DNA, the CDR3 is TGCGCCAGCAGCTTGGGAGGGACAGGGAGGAGGATGAACACTGAAGCTTTCTTT.

The chain joins TRBV28 to TRBJ2-7; D perhaps matches TRBD1 (6 bases). This CDR3 is built from 15 residues. The germline gives CDR1 MDHEN, CDR2 SYDVKM. Trimming left V 6 bases short and J 3 bases short, with 18 bases between. The CDR3 nucleotides read TGTGCCAGCAGCCTACGGACAGTGGGCGACTACGAGCAGTACTTC. Its protein is CASSLRTVGDYEQYF. Variable domain in full (rest from reference TRBV28 and TRBJ2-7): DVKVTQSSRYLVKRTGEKVFLECVQDMDHENMFWYRQDPGLGLRLIYFSYDVKMKEKGDIPEGYSVSREKKERFSLILESASTNQTSMYLCASSLRTVGDYEQYFGPGTRLTVT.

The chain has TRBV5-6 and TRBJ1-2; D unresolved. Deletions cut 1 base from V and 3 bases from J, with 10 bases between. Per the germline V gene, CDR1 is SGHDT and CDR2 is YYEEEE. CDR3 length equals 14 residues. The CDR3 spells CASSLTAAYYGYTF. The CDR3 region has the DNA TGTGCCAGCAGCTTGACGGCAGCCTACTATGGCTACACCTTC.

The V gene is TRBV2, the J gene TRBJ2-5, with 8 bases identical to TRBD1. This CDR3 region has 14 residues. CDR1 is SNHLY and CDR2 is FYNNEI in the germline V gene. V was clipped by 5 bases and J by 4 bases; unmatched bases: 6. For the CDR3, the DNA is TGTGCCAGCAGTTCACGGACAGGGAGAGAGACCCAGTACTTC. Protein sequence: CASSSRTGRETQYF.

The chain recombines TRBV27 with TRBJ2-1; the match to TRBD2 covers 11 bases. V was pared by 2 bases and J by 0 bases, with 6 bases of the junction left unmatched. CDR1 is MNHEY, CDR2 SMNVEV, per germline (reference sequence). This CDR3 spans 18 amino acids. CDR3 bases: TGTGCCAGCAGTTTAACTAGCGGGAGTCCCAGCTCCTACAATGAGCAGTTCTTC. It specifies CASSLTSGSPSSYNEQFF.

This clone showed up just a few times. The V call is TRBV30, the J call TRBJ2-2, with 9 bases aligning to TRBD1. V lost 3 bases and J lost 3; bases outside the gene matches: 2. CDR3 length: 14 amino acids. The germline V gene has CDR1 GTSNPN and CDR2 SVGIG (reference sequence). The CDR3 loop reads CAWRTGGYTGELFF. The DNA of the CDR3 is TGTGCCTGGAGGACAGGGGGTTACACCGGGGAGCTGTTTTTT. Variable domain in full (rest from reference TRBV30 and TRBJ2-2): SQTIHQWPATLVQPVGSPLSLECTVEGTSNPNLYWYRQAAGRGLQLLFYSVGIGQISSEVPQNLSASRPQDRQFILSSKKLLLSDSGFYLCAWRTGGYTGELFFGEGSRLTVL.

This clone was seen only a few times. The chain carries TRBV18 and TRBJ1-3, with a tentative D call TRBD1 (6 bases). This CDR3 spans 17 amino acids. Trimming shortened V by 5 bases and J by 7 bases, and 24 bases separated the two germline ends. Germline assignment: CDR1 KGHSH and CDR2 LQKENI. Here the CDR3 DNA reads TGTGCCAGCTCATTCCGACAGGAGTCGTCGGGTCCGAACACCATATATTTT. Amino acid sequence: CASSFRQESSGPNTIYF.

The chain employs TRBV9 and TRBJ2-2; D possibly uses TRBD1 or TRBD2 (6 bases each). The CDR3 consists of 13 residues. V lost 6 bases to trimming and J lost 6 bases, with 12 bases between them. Germline V lookup: CDR1 SGDLS, CDR2 YYNGEE. The CDR3 sequence: CASTDRGAGELFF. For the CDR3, the DNA is TGTGCCAGCACTGATAGGGGGGCCGGGGAGCTGTTTTTT.

This chain uses TRBV5-1 with TRBJ2-7; 9 bases align to TRBD1. This CDR3 spans 16 amino acids. Germline V lookup: CDR1 SGHRS, CDR2 YFSETQ. V lost 0 bases to trimming and J lost 0 bases; unmatched junction nucleotides: 4. The CDR3 loop is CASSLDGDRASYEQYF. The CDR3 nucleotides read TGCGCCAGCAGCTTGGATGGGGACAGGGCCTCCTACGAGCAGTACTTC.

CDR3: CASKVRGVSYEQYF. CDR3 coding DNA: TGTGCCAGCAAGGTACGCGGGGTATCCTACGAGCAGTACTTC. This chain uses TRBV28 with TRBJ2-7; D is perhaps TRBD2 (6 bases). Trimming stripped 7 bases from V and 1 base from J, with 14 bases between. There are 14 residues in the CDR3. Germline V gene lookup returns CDR1 MDHEN and CDR2 SYDVKM. Complete variable domain (other parts from reference TRBV28 and TRBJ2-7): DVKVTQSSRYLVKRTGEKVFLECVQDMDHENMFWYRQDPGLGLRLIYFSYDVKMKEKGDIPEGYSVSREKKERFSLILESASTNQTSMYLCASKVRGVSYEQYFGPGTRLTVT.

CDR3 amino acids: CATTGHDYNEQFF. The CDR3 DNA reads TGTGCCACCACGGGTCACGATTACAATGAGCAGTTCTTC. This chain links TRBV24-1 with TRBJ2-1; no definite D call. Per the germline V gene, CDR1 is KGHDR and CDR2 is SFDVKD. V was clipped by 8 bases and J by 4 bases, with 11 bases between them. The CDR3 has 13 amino acids.

The CDR3 reads CASSTAGGSTYEQYF. The CDR3 nucleotides are TGTGCCAGTAGTACAGCGGGAGGTTCAACTTACGAGCAGTACTTC. This chain links TRBV19 with TRBJ2-7, with 9 bases identical to TRBD2. The V gene end was trimmed by 4 bases and the J gene end by 4 bases; junction bases not matched to a gene: 8. The V gene's germline CDR1 is LNHDA and CDR2 SQIVND (reference sequence). CDR3 size: 15 residues.

A word on this clone: The same CDR3 arises from other DNA sequences in this sample as well. CDR3: CATSRGLYTDTQYF. The CDR3, as DNA: TGTGCCACCAGCAGAGGACTTTACACAGATACGCAGTATTTT. V usage is TRBV15 and J usage is TRBJ2-3; the D is unclear. CDR1 and CDR2 from the germline V gene are LNHNV and YYDKDF (reference sequence). Trimming pared 1 base from V and 2 bases from J, leaving 7 bases between. The CDR3 runs to 14 residues.

In the case of this clone: An end of the junction does not agree with germline; a read error may underlie this. The chain couples TRBV5-5 to TRBJ1-4; the match to TRBD1 covers 9 bases. Germline V gene lookup returns CDR1 SGHKS and CDR2 YYEKEE (reference sequence). This CDR3 has 14 amino acids. In DNA form, the CDR3 reads TGTGCCAGCACCTTGGACAGGGGCGAGGAAAAACTGTTTTTT. Protein sequence: CASTLDRGEEKLFF.

The chain uses TRBV30 and TRBJ2-5, with 11 positions matching TRBD2. The V and J ends lost 8 bases and 5 bases, in that order; junction bases with no gene match: 13. Germline V gives CDR1 GTSNPN, CDR2 SVGIG (reference sequence). This CDR3 spans 15 amino acids. The CDR3: CALCPLAGVDETQYF. The CDR3 bases are TGTGCCCTGTGCCCACTAGCGGGAGTTGATGAGACCCAGTACTTC.

The genes are TRBV5-4 and TRBJ2-1; D gene ambiguous. CDR3 length: 16 amino acids. Trimming removed 0 bases at V and 1 base at J, with 11 bases between. The germline gives CDR1 SGHNT, CDR2 YYREEE (reference sequence). The CDR3 spells CASSLDPGGSYNEQFF. The CDR3 DNA sequence: TGTGCCAGCAGCTTGGATCCGGGTGGGTCCTACAATGAGCAGTTCTTC.